These 11 T cell receptor beta chains came from one sample sequenced in a study of T cells in Graves' hyperthyroidism and ophthalmopathy. What was amplified from RNA transcripts were TCR beta CDR3 regions. The study used the HTBI primer set for a first-round RT-PCR of the TCR CDR3. Each CDR3 protein is one row after TCRdb ran MiXCR on the multiplex PCR reads. The sample lists a few hundred thousand distinct CDR3 sequences; 46% were seen once. The sequenced material came from peripheral blood or thyroid tissue (not recorded which). These receptors were taken from a woman aged 18-35 years with Graves' hyperthyroidism.

In its sample, this clonotype was seen many times. The chain uses TRBV7-2 and TRBJ2-7; TRBD1 matches at 9 bases. J lost 3 bases, V lost 2 bases, and 5 bases had no gene match. Germline CDR1 and CDR2: SGHTA and FQGNSA. The CDR3 has 15 amino acids. CDR3 sequence: CASSLISGQGYEQYF. In DNA, the CDR3 is TGTGCCAGCAGCTTAATTTCGGGACAGGGCTACGAGCAGTACTTC.

Concerning this clonotype itself: The conserved phenylalanine or tryptophan normally closing the CDR3 is absent here, so this likely arose from a read error. The DNA is omitted, as the CDR3 cannot be located on it reliably, and the CDR3 follows TCRdb's listing. V gene TRBV10-3 combines with J gene TRBJ1-2; the table's D call, TRBD1, has no DNA check behind it. The CDR3 comprises 9 residues, both ends counted. The germline gives CDR1 ENHRY, CDR2 SYGVKD. CDR3 residues: CAISFGGAE.

This chain uses TRBV12-3 or TRBV12-4 with TRBJ1-2, with 8 bases lining up with TRBD1. The CDR3 length is 12 residues. Trimming cost V 9 bases and J 8 bases; bases outside gene matches: 8. The CDR3 DNA sequence: TGTGCCAGTACGGACAGGGTGAAGGGCTACACCTTC. It yields the protein CASTDRVKGYTF.

The chain has TRBV7-2 and TRBJ1-4; the D is unclear. The CDR3 consists of 13 residues. V lost 4 bases and J lost 8, with 11 bases in between. Germline V CDR1 and CDR2: SGHTA, FQGNSA. The CDR3 coding sequence is TGTGCCAGCAGCTCCTGGACTAGGGAAAAACTGTTTTTT. It codes for CASSSWTREKLFF.

As concerns this clonotype: This sequence may be a read error, since a much larger clone differs from it by one base. The chain has TRBV12-5 and TRBJ2-5, with TRBD1 matching 8 bases. CDR1 and CDR2 (germline): LGHNT, FRNRAP. The CDR3 totals 13 residues. CDR3 nucleotide sequence: TGTGCTAGTGACAGGGGGATTCAAGGGACCCAGTACTTC. It codes for CASDRGIQGTQYF. Full variable domain (rest looked up from reference TRBV12-5 and TRBJ2-5): DARVTQTPRHKVTEMGQEVTMRCQPILGHNTVFWYRQTMMQGLELLAYFRNRAPLDDSGMPKDRFSAEMPDATLATLKIQPSEPRDSAVYFCASDRGIQGTQYFGPGTRLLVL.

The chain employs TRBV7-6 and TRBJ1-4; D perhaps matches TRBD1 (6 bases). CDR1 and CDR2 (germline): SGHVS, FNYEAQ. This CDR3 contains 15 residues. V lost 4 bases, J lost 4 bases, and 13 bases lay in between. The CDR3 nucleotides read TGTGCCAGCAGCTCAGGGGAGACCTGTAATGAAAAACTGTTTTTT. This translates into CASSSGETCNEKLFF. Complete variable domain (other parts from reference TRBV7-6 and TRBJ1-4): GAGVSQSPRYKVTKRGQDVALRCDPISGHVSLYWYRQALGQGPEFLTYFNYEAQQDKSGLPNDRFSAERPEGSISTLTIQRTEQRDSAMYRCASSSGETCNEKLFFGSGTQLSVL.

This clonotype was observed at least ten times. This sequence joins TRBV10-3 and TRBJ2-3, with 12 nucleotides matching TRBD2. The CDR3 runs to 15 residues. V trimming: 6 bases; J trimming: 4 bases; junction bases outside the gene matches: 5. Germline-derived CDR1 and CDR2 are ENHRY and SYGVKD. The CDR3 sequence is CAISETSGSSDTQYF. In DNA, the CDR3 is TGTGCCATCAGCGAGACTAGCGGGAGCTCAGATACGCAGTATTTT.

Points on this clonotype: A much more abundant neighbour one base away suggests this may be a read error. The chain recombines TRBV12-3 or TRBV12-4 with TRBJ2-7; the D gene is possibly TRBD1 (6 bases). This CDR3 is built from 16 residues. Trimming removed 0 bases from V and 9 bases from J, with 21 bases in between. DNA for the CDR3: TGTGCCAGCAGTTTAGCGCTGGGTGTAGGGGGTGGGGGGCAGTACTTC. It specifies CASSLALGVGGGGQYF.

In this sample, this clonotype turned up many times. DNA of the CDR3: TGTGCCAGCAGTCCCGGGACAGGGAACACCGGGGAGCTGTTTTTT. It translates to CASSPGTGNTGELFF. The genes are TRBV6-5 and TRBJ2-2, with TRBD1 matching 8 bases. Germline V gene data show CDR1 as MNHEY and CDR2 as SVGAGI. After removal of 5 bases from V and 1 base from J, the junction contained 3 bases not matched to a gene. This CDR3 has 15 amino acids.

V usage is TRBV29-1 and J usage is TRBJ2-3, with 12 bases fitting TRBD1. Germline CDR1 SQVTM, CDR2 ANQGSEA. The CDR3 loop spans 15 amino acids. The junction had 5 bases not matched to a gene; V was cut back by 6 bases and J by 1 base. Here the CDR3 reads CSVPGQGAGTDTQYF. The CDR3 DNA reads TGCAGCGTCCCGGGACAGGGGGCGGGCACAGATACGCAGTATTTT.

This clonotype was observed many times. The rearrangement uses TRBV2 and TRBJ2-7, with TRBD2 matching 10 bases. Trimming cost V 3 bases and J 5 bases; bases outside gene matches: 7. Germline loops: CDR1 SNHLY, CDR2 FYNNEI. The CDR3 runs to 15 residues. In DNA, the CDR3 is TGTGCCAGCAGTGATTCGCTAGCGGGAGAGGACGAGCAGTACTTC. This sequence encodes CASSDSLAGEDEQYF.